This T cell receptor (beta chain) derives from a study of cytomegalovirus exposure and HLA in healthy donors. The CDR3 has 14 amino acids. Germline V gene data show CDR1 as SGDLS and CDR2 as YYNGEE. Primers included in the PCR were 60 Vbeta and 13 Jbeta primers. TCRdb keeps only in-frame clones here, not all; method: immunoSEQ multiplex PCR. The sample has about 100,000 clones, about 81% seen once. This chain joins TRBV9 and TRBJ2-5; TRBD1 matches at 7 bases. TRBJ2-7 explains the end of the DNA better; the J call may be wrong. This TCR came from a man in his forties in good health and CMV-seropositive. Sequencing was performed on PBMCs. The CDR3 protein is CASSVEGGSYEQYF. The CDR3 DNA reads TGTGCCAGCAGCGTAGAAGGGGGCTCGTACGAGCAGTACTTC.